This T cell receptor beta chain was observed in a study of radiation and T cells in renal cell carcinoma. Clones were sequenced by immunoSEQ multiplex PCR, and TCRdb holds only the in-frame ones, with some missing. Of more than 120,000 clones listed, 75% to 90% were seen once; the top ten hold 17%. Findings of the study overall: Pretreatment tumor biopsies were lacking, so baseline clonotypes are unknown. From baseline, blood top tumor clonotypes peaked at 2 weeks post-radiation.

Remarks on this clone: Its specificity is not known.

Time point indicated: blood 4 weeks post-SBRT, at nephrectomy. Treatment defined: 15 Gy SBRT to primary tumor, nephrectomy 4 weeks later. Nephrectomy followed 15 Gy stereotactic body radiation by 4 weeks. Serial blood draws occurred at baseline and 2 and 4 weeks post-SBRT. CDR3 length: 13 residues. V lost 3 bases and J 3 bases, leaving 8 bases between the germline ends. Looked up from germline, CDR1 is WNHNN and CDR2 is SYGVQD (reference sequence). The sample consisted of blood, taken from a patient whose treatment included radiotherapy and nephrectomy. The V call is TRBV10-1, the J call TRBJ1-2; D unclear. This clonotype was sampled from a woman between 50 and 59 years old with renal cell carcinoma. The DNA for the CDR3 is TGCGCCAGCAGTGAATCCGGGCACTATGGCTACACCTTC. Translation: CASSESGHYGYTF.